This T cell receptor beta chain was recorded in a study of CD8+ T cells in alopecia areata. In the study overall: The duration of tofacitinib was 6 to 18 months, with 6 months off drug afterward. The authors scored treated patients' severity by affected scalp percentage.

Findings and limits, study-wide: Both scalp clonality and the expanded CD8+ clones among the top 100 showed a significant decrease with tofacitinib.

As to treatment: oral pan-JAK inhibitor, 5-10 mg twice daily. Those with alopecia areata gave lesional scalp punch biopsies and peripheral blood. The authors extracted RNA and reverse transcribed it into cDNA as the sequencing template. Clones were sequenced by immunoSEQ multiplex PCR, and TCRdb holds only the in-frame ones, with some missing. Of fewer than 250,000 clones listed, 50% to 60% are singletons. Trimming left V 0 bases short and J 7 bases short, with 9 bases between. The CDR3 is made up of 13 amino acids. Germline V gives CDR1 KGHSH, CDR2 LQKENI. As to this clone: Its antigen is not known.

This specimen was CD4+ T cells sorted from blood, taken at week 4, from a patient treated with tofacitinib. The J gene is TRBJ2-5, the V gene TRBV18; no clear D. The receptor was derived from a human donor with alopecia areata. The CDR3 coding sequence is TGTGCCAGCTCACCACCGGTTGCTGTGACCCAGTACTTC. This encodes CASSPPVAVTQYF.